This entry lists 24 T cell receptor beta chains sequenced from one sample in a study of T cell clonality in common variable immunodeficiency. Produced via immunoSEQ multiplex PCR; TCRdb's table is partial and in-frame only. The sample shows about 35,000 clones, no singletons; the ten largest hold more than 2.5%. Sequenced input: peripheral blood mononuclear cells. All receptors derive from a person aged 18 to 75 in good health.

This clone was found many times. Read coverage stops 3 residues before the CDR3 terminus; the germline J gene supplies the remainder. The rearrangement joins TRBV12-5 to TRBJ1-5; TRBD1 might be the D (5 bases). This CDR3 is 18 amino acids long. In germline, CDR1 is LGHNT, CDR2 FRNRAP. With 4 bases removed from V and 2 bases from J, the gap between germline ends came to 21 bases. CDR3 DNA (partial): TGTGCTAGTGGTTCCCCCCCGAGAGGGGATAGATGCAATCAGCCC. It specifies CASGSPPRGDRCNQP. The whole CDR3 protein reads CASGSPPRGDRCNQPQHF.

This clone has ten or more counts. The read ends 3 residues early relative to the CDR3; the germline J gene fills the gap. The J gene is TRBJ1-5, the V gene TRBV19; 8 bases agree with TRBD1. The CDR3 is 15 residues long. Germline V CDR1 and CDR2: LNHDA, SQIVND (reference sequence). Trimming removed 7 bases from V and 0 bases from J; junction bases left unmatched: 5. The sequenced part of the CDR3 DNA is TGTGCCAGTAAGGGGACAGGATATAGCAATCAGCCC. Protein sequence: CASKGTGYSNQP. The entire CDR3 sequence reads CASKGTGYSNQPQHF.

This clone has ten or more counts. The CDR3 extends 3 residues past the end of the read, so its final part is completed from the germline J gene. The genes are TRBV5-4 and TRBJ1-3; 7 bases map to TRBD1. Germline trimming cut 0 bases from V and 1 base from J; bases unmatched to any gene: 4. The length of the CDR3 is 16 residues. The germline V gene has CDR1 SGHNT and CDR2 YYREEE (reference sequence). The sequenced CDR3 bases are TGTGCCAGCAGCTTGGGAGGGGGCGCATCTGGAAACACC. Amino acid sequence: CASSLGGGASGNT. The full CDR3 reads CASSLGGGASGNTIYF.

This clone was counted many times. The observed sequence ends 3 residues before the CDR3 terminus, with the missing tail filled in from the germline J gene. The genes are TRBV7-2 and TRBJ1-1; 8 nucleotides align to TRBD1. The germline CDR1 and CDR2 sequences are SGHTA and FQGNSA. V was pared by 0 bases and J by 1 base, with 1 base of the junction left unmatched. This CDR3 contains 15 residues. CDR3 DNA, as far as it was read: TGTGCCAGCAGCTTAGCGGGGACAGGGAACACTGAA. Its protein is CASSLAGTGNTE. In full, the CDR3 is CASSLAGTGNTEAFF. Full variable domain (remainder filled in from reference TRBV7-2 and TRBJ1-1): GAGVSQSPSNKVTEKGKDVELRCDPISGHTALYWYRQSLGQGLEFLIYFQGNSAPDKSGLPSDRFSAERTGGSVSTLTIQRTQQEDSAVYLCASSLAGTGNTEAFFGQGTRLTVV.

This clone came up many times. The sequenced CDR3 bases are TGTGCCAGCAGCGCCGGGACAGGTCCCAATGAG. Its protein product is CASSAGTGPNE. The entire CDR3 reads CASSAGTGPNEQFF. The chain carries TRBV6-4 and TRBJ2-1, with 8 bases matching TRBD1. The DNA ends 3 residues before the CDR3 does, and the rest of the CDR3 is filled in from the germline J gene. The CDR3 consists of 14 residues. The J segment lost 6 bases and the V segment lost 6 bases, leaving 7 bases of the junction unmatched. Germline loops: CDR1 MRHNA, CDR2 SNTAGT.

This clone was seen repeatedly, ten times or more. The CDR3 region is CSARLAGEVGELFF. The sequenced part of the CDR3 DNA is TGCAGTGCTAGACTAGCGGGAGAAGTCGGGGAG. This chain connects TRBV20-1 to TRBJ2-2, with TRBD2 matching 10 bases. The read falls 3 residues short of the CDR3 end, and the missing part is taken from the germline J gene. CDR1 DFQATT and CDR2 SNEGSKA come from the germline V gene (reference sequence). V shed 2 bases and J 7 bases; nucleotides not matched to a gene: 4. The CDR3 length is 14 residues.

The table lists this clone with many counts. The read falls 3 residues short of the CDR3 end, and the missing part is taken from the germline J gene. The rearrangement joins TRBV5-1 to TRBJ1-1, with a weak D call TRBD1 (6 bases). This CDR3 comprises 16 residues. Trimming shortened V by 1 base and J by 0 bases, and 13 bases separated the two germline ends. From germline, CDR1 is SGHRS and CDR2 YFSETQ. The sequenced CDR3 bases are TGCGCCAGCAGCTTGCGGGACACCTCCATGAACACTGAA. This encodes CASSLRDTSMNTE. The whole CDR3 protein reads CASSLRDTSMNTEAFF.

This clone was observed many times. The CDR3 end is not reached by the read, which stops 3 residues before it; the germline J gene fills it in. The gene calls are TRBV20-1 and TRBJ2-1, with 10 positions matching TRBD2. Germline CDR1 DFQATT, CDR2 SNEGSKA (reference sequence). V shed 3 bases and J 8 bases; nucleotides not matched to a gene: 7. The CDR3 totals 14 residues. The part of the CDR3 DNA that was read is TGCAGTGCTAGTCAAGCGGGAGGGCCGGATGAG. As protein: CSASQAGGPDE. The whole CDR3 sequence is CSASQAGGPDEQFF.

This clone has ten or more counts. The CDR3 end falls 3 residues outside the read, so it is completed with the germline J gene. This rearrangement joins TRBV20-1 to TRBJ2-3; 9 nucleotides match TRBD2. The ends lost 3 bases at V and 4 bases at J; junction bases unmatched: 5. The CDR3 is made up of 14 amino acids. Looked up from germline, CDR1 is DFQATT and CDR2 is SNEGSKA (reference sequence). This CDR3 reads CSASSSGTADTQYF. The sequenced CDR3 bases are TGCAGTGCTAGTTCTAGCGGGACTGCAGATACG.

This clone occurred many times. The read falls 3 residues short of the CDR3 end, and the missing part is taken from the germline J gene. This rearrangement joins TRBV19 to TRBJ1-5; TRBD1 matches 9 bases. Germline CDR1 reads LNHDA; CDR2 reads SQIVND (reference sequence). With 6 bases clipped from V and 6 bases from J, the junction kept 9 bases outside the gene matches. The CDR3 is 15 amino acids. CDR3 DNA, as far as it was read: TGTGCCAGTAGACCACAGGGGGCAATGGGTCAGCCC. Amino acid sequence: CASRPQGAMGQP. The complete CDR3 sequence is CASRPQGAMGQPQHF.

This clone came up many times. Read coverage stops 3 residues before the CDR3 terminus; the germline J gene supplies the remainder. The V call is TRBV11-3, the J call TRBJ2-3; no firm D call. The V gene lost 5 bases and the J gene lost 6 bases, with 12 bases spanning the gap. The length of the CDR3 is 13 residues. CDR1 is SGHNT, CDR2 YENEEA, per germline. The CDR3 here is CASSPSSQDTQYF. CDR3 DNA (partial): TGTGCCAGCAGCCCATCCTCCCAGGATACG.

The table lists this clone with many counts. The CDR3 goes on 3 residues after the read ends, and that part is filled in from the germline J gene. This chain connects TRBV5-5 to TRBJ2-7; 8 nucleotides match TRBD2. The CDR3 extends over 15 amino acids. Germline lookup yields CDR1 SGHKS and CDR2 YYEKEE (reference sequence). Trimming removed 0 bases from V and 0 bases from J; junction bases left unmatched: 2. The CDR3: CASSLASGSSYEQYF. CDR3 bases read: TGTGCCAGCAGCTTGGCGAGCGGGAGCTCCTACGAG.

This clone was seen a handful of times. From the germline J gene comes the end of the CDR3, since the read stops 3 residues before it. The chain couples TRBV5-1 to TRBJ2-7; 7 bases fit TRBD1. Germline CDR1 reads SGHRS; CDR2 reads YFSETQ. The CDR3 length is 14 residues. J was trimmed by 4 bases and V by 0 bases; bases with no gene match: 4. This chain's CDR3 is CASSLEGQSYEQYF. CDR3 DNA, as far as it was read: TGCGCCAGCAGCTTGGAGGGACAGAGTTACGAG.

This clone was seen repeatedly, ten times or more. The read terminates 3 residues before the CDR3 end, so the remaining end is supplied by the germline J gene. This chain connects TRBV10-3 to TRBJ1-5; the D gene is possibly TRBD1 (6 bases). CDR1 and CDR2 (germline): ENHRY, SYGVKD. This CDR3 has 14 residues. V was shortened by 2 bases and J by 6 bases, with 11 bases between the two germline ends. The CDR3 region is CAISETGSGQPQHF. Partial CDR3 DNA: TGTGCCATCAGTGAGACAGGGTCGGGTCAGCCC.

This clone was counted between two and nine times. The CDR3 extends 3 residues past the end of the read, so its final part is completed from the germline J gene. The chain carries TRBV20-1 and TRBJ1-6; 10 nucleotides match TRBD1. The CDR3 runs to 13 residues. Unmatched junction bases numbered 4, after V lost 8 bases and J lost 6 bases. Per the germline V gene, CDR1 is DFQATT and CDR2 is SNEGSKA (reference sequence). The CDR3 here is CSSGTGVNSPLHF. The CDR3 bases that were read are TGCAGTTCCGGGACAGGGGTTAATTCACCC.

This clone was detected many times. The read ends 3 residues before the CDR3 terminus; that terminus is restored from the germline J gene. This rearrangement joins TRBV20-1 to TRBJ1-5; no clear D gene. V lost 0 bases, J lost 3 bases, and 12 bases lay in between. Germline V gene sequence: CDR1 DFQATT, CDR2 SNEGSKA (reference sequence). This CDR3 is 15 amino acids long. The sequenced CDR3 bases are TGCAGTGCTAGAGATCGGCGGGGAATCAATCAGCCC. This codes for CSARDRRGINQP. The complete CDR3 sequence is CSARDRRGINQPQHF.

This clone was observed at least ten times. The read finishes 3 residues shy of the CDR3 end, and the germline J gene is used to complete it. The chain links TRBV4-2 to TRBJ2-1; 15 bases are a match to TRBD2. The CDR3 contains 19 residues. J lost 1 base, V lost 4 bases, and 8 bases had no gene match. Per germline, CDR1 LGHNA and CDR2 YNFKEQ. CDR3 DNA (partial): TGTGCCAGCAGCCGCCAGGGACTAGCGGGAGGTGTATCCTACAATGAG. Amino acid sequence: CASSRQGLAGGVSYNE. The complete CDR3 protein is CASSRQGLAGGVSYNEQFF.

This clone was observed at least ten times. CDR3 loop: CASSQVGGNRDTGELFF. CDR3 bases read: TGCGCCAGCAGCCAAGTTGGGGGGAATAGGGACACCGGGGAG. The chain joins TRBV4-1 to TRBJ2-2, with a possible D match to TRBD2 (6 bases). Coverage ceases 3 residues before the CDR3 finishes, and the germline J gene fills in the end. CDR1 MGHRA and CDR2 YSYEKL come from the germline V gene. The CDR3 consists of 17 residues. V was cut by 1 base and J by 3 bases, with 15 bases left in between.

This clone has at least ten counts. The missing CDR3 end, 3 residues past where the read stops, is filled in from the germline J gene. This sequence joins TRBV11-2 and TRBJ2-4, with 8 nucleotides matching TRBD1. This CDR3 has 15 residues. The germline V gene encodes CDR1 SGHAT and CDR2 FQNNGV. With V trimmed by 5 bases and J by 3 bases, 6 bases remained unmatched. Partial CDR3 DNA: TGTGCCAGCAGCCGACGACAGGGGATCAAAAACATT. This translates into CASSRRQGIKNI. The complete CDR3 sequence is CASSRRQGIKNIQYF.

This clone came up many times. The sequence runs out 3 residues before the end of the CDR3; the remainder is reconstructed from the germline J gene. J is TRBJ1-1 and V is TRBV20-1; D remains ambiguous. CDR3 length: 11 residues. V gave up 3 bases and J gave up 7 bases, with 9 bases separating them. Germline V gene lookup returns CDR1 DFQATT and CDR2 SNEGSKA (reference sequence). The CDR3 is CSASQAIEAFF. The CDR3 bases that were read are TGCAGTGCTAGCCAGGCAATTGAA.

This clone was recorded a few times. The read finishes 3 residues shy of the CDR3 end, and the germline J gene is used to complete it. The chain combines TRBV7-8 with TRBJ1-1, with 7 bases aligning to TRBD1. The V segment lost 0 bases and the J segment 6 bases; nucleotides outside the gene matches: 4. The CDR3 sequence is 14 residues long. Germline-derived CDR1 and CDR2 are SGHVS and FQNEAQ. This CDR3 is CASSLASQGAEAFF. The part of the CDR3 DNA that was read is TGTGCCAGCAGCTTAGCTTCGCAGGGGGCTGAA.

This clone was counted ten times or more. The DNA ends 3 residues before the CDR3 does, and the rest of the CDR3 is filled in from the germline J gene. V is TRBV13 and J is TRBJ2-7, with D possibly TRBD1 on 5 matching bases. V shed 0 bases and J shed 3 bases, with 9 bases lying between them. The CDR3 spans 14 residues. Germline CDR1 PRHDT, CDR2 FYEKMQ (reference sequence). The CDR3 here is CASSLGAGIYEQYF. Partial CDR3 DNA: TGTGCCAGCAGCTTAGGAGCAGGGATCTACGAG. The full variable domain, completed using reference TRBV13 and TRBJ2-7, is AAGVIQSPRHLIKEKRETATLKCYPIPRHDTVYWYQQGPGQDPQFLISFYEKMQSDKGSIPDRFSAQQFSDYHSELNMSSLELGDSALYFCASSLGAGIYEQYFGPGTRLTVT.

This clone was seen many times. The read halts 3 residues ahead of the CDR3 end, with the missing end drawn from the germline J gene. The gene calls are TRBV5-1 and TRBJ2-1; tentatively, D is TRBD2 (6 bases). The CDR3 spans 16 residues. Germline V lookup: CDR1 SGHRS, CDR2 YFSETQ. Trimming stripped 5 bases from V and 1 base from J, with 16 bases between. The CDR3 loop is CASSRGSDFSYNEQFF. The sequenced CDR3 bases are TGCGCCAGCAGTCGGGGGTCCGACTTTTCCTACAATGAG.

This clone occurred many times. The read stops 3 residues short of the end of the CDR3; the missing end is completed from the germline J gene. V and J are TRBV4-1 and TRBJ2-7, with D uncertain. Germline assignment: CDR1 MGHRA and CDR2 YSYEKL. This CDR3 spans 13 amino acids. With 0 bases removed from V and 6 bases from J, the gap between germline ends came to 9 bases. The sequenced part of the CDR3 DNA is TGCGCCAGCAGCCAAGATAAGGTTGGCGAG. Encoded protein: CASSQDKVGE. The entire CDR3 is CASSQDKVGEQYF.